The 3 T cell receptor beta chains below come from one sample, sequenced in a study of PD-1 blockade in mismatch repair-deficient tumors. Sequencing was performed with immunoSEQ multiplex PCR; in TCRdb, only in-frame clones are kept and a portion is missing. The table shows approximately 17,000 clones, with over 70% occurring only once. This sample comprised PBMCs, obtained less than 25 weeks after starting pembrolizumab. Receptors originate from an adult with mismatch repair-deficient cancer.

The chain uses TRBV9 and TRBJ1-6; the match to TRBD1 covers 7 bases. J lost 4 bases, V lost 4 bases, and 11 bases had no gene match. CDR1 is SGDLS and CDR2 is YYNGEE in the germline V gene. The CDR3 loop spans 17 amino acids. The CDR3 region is CASSTGQARSYNSPLHF. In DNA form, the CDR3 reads TGTGCCAGCAGCACTGGACAGGCTCGGAGTTATAATTCACCCCTCCACTTT.

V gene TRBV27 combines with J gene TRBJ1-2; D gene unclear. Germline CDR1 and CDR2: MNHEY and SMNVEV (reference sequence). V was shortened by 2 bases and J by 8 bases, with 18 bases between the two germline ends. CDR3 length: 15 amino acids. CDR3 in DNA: TGTGCCAGCAGTTTAGGGTATCTGACCAGAGGGGGCTACACCTTC. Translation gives CASSLGYLTRGGYTF.

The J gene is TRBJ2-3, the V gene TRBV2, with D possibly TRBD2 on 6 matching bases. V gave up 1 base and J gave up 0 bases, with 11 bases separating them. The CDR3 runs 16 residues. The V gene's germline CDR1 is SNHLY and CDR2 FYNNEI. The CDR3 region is CASSEEGGVSTDTQYF. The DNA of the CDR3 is TGTGCCAGCAGTGAAGAGGGCGGGGTTAGCACAGATACGCAGTATTTT.